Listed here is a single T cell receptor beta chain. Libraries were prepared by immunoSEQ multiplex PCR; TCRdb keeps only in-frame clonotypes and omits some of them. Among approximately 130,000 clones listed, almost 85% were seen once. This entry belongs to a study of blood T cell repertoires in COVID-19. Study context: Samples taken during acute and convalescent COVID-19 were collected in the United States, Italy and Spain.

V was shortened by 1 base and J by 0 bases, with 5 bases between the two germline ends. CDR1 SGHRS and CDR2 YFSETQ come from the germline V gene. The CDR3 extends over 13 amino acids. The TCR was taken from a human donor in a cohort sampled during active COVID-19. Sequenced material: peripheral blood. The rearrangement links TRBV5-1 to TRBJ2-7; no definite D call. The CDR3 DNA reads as TGCGCCAGCAGCTTGCCCAACTCCTACGAGCAGTACTTC. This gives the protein CASSLPNSYEQYF.